A single sample gave rise to the 26 T cell receptor beta chains below, sequenced in a study of blood T cell repertoires in COVID-19. Only in-frame clones appear in the TCRdb table, and some are missing; sequencing was by immunoSEQ multiplex PCR. This sample has some 170,000 clones, with roughly 90% found just once. Material: peripheral blood. The origin of the receptors is a woman aged 45-59 years with acute or convalescent COVID-19.

The J gene is TRBJ2-5, the V gene TRBV5-1, with 10 nucleotides matching TRBD2. The V gene's germline CDR1 is SGHRS and CDR2 YFSETQ. The CDR3 length is 15 residues. After removal of 4 bases from V and 5 bases from J, the junction contained 8 bases not matched to a gene. The CDR3 nucleotides are TGCGCCAGCAGCCACACGGAAGCGGGGGGGGAGACCCAGTACTTC. It yields the protein CASSHTEAGGETQYF.

In DNA form, the CDR3 reads TGTGCCAGCGCCGGACAGGGGAACACTGAAGCTTTCTTT. As protein: CASAGQGNTEAFF. This chain connects TRBV6-5 to TRBJ1-1; 8 bases agree with TRBD1. Germline lookup yields CDR1 MNHEY and CDR2 SVGAGI. Trimming cost V 8 bases and J 1 base; bases outside gene matches: 3. CDR3 length: 13 residues.

This chain connects TRBV5-1 to TRBJ1-1; 8 bases agree with TRBD1. Germline V gene lookup returns CDR1 SGHRS and CDR2 YFSETQ. This CDR3 has 15 amino acids. The trim removed 3 bases at V and 3 bases at J, leaving 7 bases unmatched. The CDR3 DNA reads as TGCGCCAGCAGCTCGACAGGGGCGAAATACACTGAAGCTTTCTTT. This gives the protein CASSSTGAKYTEAFF.

This clone turned up a few times. The chain recombines TRBV12-3 or TRBV12-4 with TRBJ1-1, with a tentative D call TRBD1 (6 bases). Deletions cut 3 bases from V and 6 bases from J, with 8 bases between. This CDR3 is built from 12 residues. The CDR3 DNA sequence: TGTGCCAGCAGTTTGACAGGATCTGAAGCTTTCTTT. Translating it yields CASSLTGSEAFF.

This chain links TRBV3-1 (or the pseudogene TRBV3-2) with TRBJ2-5; D is perhaps TRBD1 (5 bases). The CDR3 covers 13 residues. The germline V gene encodes CDR1 LGHDT and CDR2 YNNKEL (reference sequence). Trimming removed 8 bases from V and 2 bases from J, with 12 bases in between. CDR3 region: CASGQRGQETQYF. The CDR3 region has the DNA TGTGCCAGCGGGCAAAGGGGTCAAGAGACCCAGTACTTC.

This clone appeared once. The rearrangement links TRBV30 to TRBJ2-2, with a weak D call TRBD2 (7 bases). The V end lost 5 bases, the J end lost 4 bases, and 26 bases lay between the germline ends. CDR1 and CDR2 (germline): GTSNPN, SVGIG (reference sequence). This CDR3 is 18 amino acids long. CDR3 region: CAWGGGHRGAAFTGELFF. Here the CDR3 DNA reads TGTGCCTGGGGAGGGGGGCACCGGGGGGCCGCGTTCACCGGGGAGCTGTTTTTT. Drawing the rest from reference TRBV30 and TRBJ2-2, the complete variable domain is SQTIHQWPATLVQPVGSPLSLECTVEGTSNPNLYWYRQAAGRGLQLLFYSVGIGQISSEVPQNLSASRPQDRQFILSSKKLLLSDSGFYLCAWGGGHRGAAFTGELFFGEGSRLTVL.

The V and J genes are TRBV18 and TRBJ1-5; no firm D call. Trimming took off 2 bases at V and 1 base at J, with 3 bases between the two ends. This CDR3 is built from 13 residues. Germline CDR1 reads KGHSH; CDR2 reads LQKENI. In DNA form, the CDR3 reads TGTGCCAGCTCACCATCGAGCAATCAGCCCCAGCATTTT. Translation: CASSPSSNQPQHF.

The sample holds one count of this clone. The V gene is TRBV2, the J gene TRBJ1-5; D is unresolved. V shed 5 bases and J shed 0 bases, with 11 bases lying between them. CDR1 is SNHLY, CDR2 FYNNEI, per germline. The CDR3 sequence is 15 residues long. The CDR3 protein is CASSRSSYSNQPQHF. CDR3 nucleotide sequence: TGTGCCAGCAGTAGGAGTAGCTATAGCAATCAGCCCCAGCATTTT.

This chain uses TRBV24-1 with TRBJ2-1; D uncertain. V lost 1 base and J 7 bases, leaving 7 bases between the germline ends. In germline, CDR1 is KGHDR, CDR2 SFDVKD. The CDR3 is made up of 13 amino acids. The CDR3 protein is CATSDFSRNEQFF. The CDR3 DNA sequence: TGTGCCACCAGTGATTTTAGTAGAAATGAGCAGTTCTTC.

As DNA, the CDR3 is TGCAGCGTTGTCACTAGCGGCCTCGAGCAGTACTTC. Amino acid sequence: CSVVTSGLEQYF. This chain joins TRBV29-1 and TRBJ2-7; 8 bases align to TRBD2. The CDR3 contains 12 residues. Germline assignment: CDR1 SQVTM and CDR2 ANQGSEA. Trimming removed 4 bases from V and 6 bases from J; junction bases left unmatched: 5.

The chain is built from TRBV5-1 and TRBJ1-2; D is possibly TRBD1 (5 bases). This CDR3 has 14 residues. Trimming removed 1 base from V and 3 bases from J, with 10 bases in between. Germline V CDR1 and CDR2: SGHRS, YFSETQ. The CDR3 DNA follows: TGCGCCAGCAGCTTGAGGGGCGCGGACTATGGCTACACCTTC. This codes for CASSLRGADYGYTF.

The chain joins TRBV9 to TRBJ2-3, with 8 bases fitting TRBD2. CDR3 size: 16 residues. The ends lost 4 bases at V and 1 base at J; junction bases unmatched: 8. The germline gives CDR1 SGDLS, CDR2 YYNGEE. DNA for the CDR3: TGTGCCAGCAGCAAAAGCGGGCGGGGGGGCACAGATACGCAGTATTTT. Translated, it gives CASSKSGRGGTDTQYF. Based on the CDR3 plus reference TRBV9 and TRBJ2-3, the full variable domain is DSGVTQTPKHLITATGQRVTLRCSPRSGDLSVYWYQQSLDQGLQFLIQYYNGEERAKGNILERFSAQQFPDLHSELNLSSLELGDSALYFCASSKSGRGGTDTQYFGPGTRLTVL.

The chain links TRBV7-2 to TRBJ1-4; D call uncertain. Deletions cut 1 base from V and 4 bases from J, with 10 bases between. Germline CDR1 and CDR2: SGHTA and FQGNSA. The CDR3 spans 15 residues. CDR3 in DNA: TGTGCCAGCAGCTTAGGTCCAGGATTTAATGAAAAACTGTTTTTT. It translates to CASSLGPGFNEKLFF.

The J gene is TRBJ2-5, the V gene TRBV9, with no clear D. V was shortened by 0 bases and J by 5 bases, with 8 bases between the two germline ends. This CDR3 has 13 amino acids. CDR1 SGDLS and CDR2 YYNGEE come from the germline V gene. The CDR3 DNA sequence: TGTGCCAGCAGCGTAGACCCGAGGGAGACCCAGTACTTC. Translating it yields CASSVDPRETQYF.

The V call is TRBV7-8, the J call TRBJ1-2; a possible D gene is TRBD1 (6 bases). CDR1 is SGHVS and CDR2 is FQNEAQ in the germline V gene. The CDR3 totals 13 residues. The V end lost 1 base, the J end lost 10 bases, and 13 bases lay between the germline ends. The CDR3 sequence: CASSLGGTTDYTF. The CDR3, as DNA: TGTGCCAGCAGCTTAGGAGGGACAACTGACTACACCTTC.

The CDR3: CAWSRGTSGPNEQFF. The CDR3 nucleotides are TGTGCCTGGAGTAGGGGGACTAGCGGGCCAAATGAGCAGTTCTTC. This chain joins TRBV30 and TRBJ2-1, with 12 bases aligning to TRBD2. The CDR3 has 15 residues. V lost 2 bases, J lost 7 bases, and 6 bases stayed unmatched. Germline CDR1 and CDR2: GTSNPN and SVGIG (reference sequence).

This clone was recorded only once. The V and J genes are TRBV5-6 and TRBJ2-7; no clear D gene. V lost 1 base and J lost 0, with 5 bases in between. Germline loops: CDR1 SGHDT, CDR2 YYEEEE. The CDR3 is 13 amino acids. In DNA form, the CDR3 reads TGTGCCAGCAGCTTGCGGGTCTCCTACGAGCAGTACTTC. Residues: CASSLRVSYEQYF. Combining the CDR3 with reference TRBV5-6 and TRBJ2-7 gives the whole variable domain DAGVTQSPTHLIKTRGQQVTLRCSPKSGHDTVSWYQQALGQGPQFIFQYYEEEERQRGNFPDRFSGHQFPNYSSELNVNALLLGDSALYLCASSLRVSYEQYFGPGTRLTVT.

The genes are TRBV19 and TRBJ1-5; maybe TRBD1 (6 bases). There are 13 residues in the CDR3. V shed 8 bases and J shed 5 bases, with 13 bases lying between them. Germline CDR1 reads LNHDA; CDR2 reads SQIVND (reference sequence). CDR3: CASARGRDQPQHF. The CDR3 bases are TGTGCCAGTGCCAGGGGAAGGGATCAGCCCCAGCATTTT.

This rearrangement joins TRBV19 to TRBJ2-1, with unresolved D. V gave up 2 bases and J gave up 9 bases, with 11 bases separating them. Germline CDR1 is LNHDA and CDR2 is SQIVND (reference sequence). The CDR3 spans 13 residues. CDR3 nucleotides: TGTGCCAGTAGTATACCCGTGACAAGTGAGCAGTTCTTC. Translation gives CASSIPVTSEQFF.

This chain joins TRBV19 and TRBJ2-1, with 9 bases that match TRBD2. The CDR3 extends over 15 amino acids. CDR1 LNHDA and CDR2 SQIVND come from the germline V gene (reference sequence). V lost 2 bases and J lost 9; bases outside the gene matches: 8. The CDR3 loop reads CASSILELAGREQFF. CDR3 nucleotides: TGTGCCAGTAGTATATTAGAGCTAGCGGGGCGTGAGCAGTTCTTC.

The rearrangement uses TRBV19 and TRBJ2-7; D is perhaps TRBD1 (6 bases). Trimming pared 6 bases from V and 5 bases from J, leaving 20 bases between. This CDR3 is built from 15 residues. Germline-derived CDR1 and CDR2 are LNHDA and SQIVND (reference sequence). CDR3 coding DNA: TGTGCCAGTAGCGAGGGGGTGAGGGGCCTCCACGAGCAGTACTTC. Protein product: CASSEGVRGLHEQYF. The full variable domain, completed using reference TRBV19 and TRBJ2-7, is DGGITQSPKYLFRKEGQNVTLSCEQNLNHDAMYWYRQDPGQGLRLIYYSQIVNDFQKGDIAEGYSVSREKKESFPLTVTSAQKNPTAFYLCASSEGVRGLHEQYFGPGTRLTVT.

The V gene is TRBV5-1, the J gene TRBJ1-2; D may be TRBD1 (5 bases). This CDR3 region has 17 residues. Germline-derived CDR1 and CDR2 are SGHRS and YFSETQ. V was cut by 3 bases and J by 3 bases, with 21 bases left in between. DNA of the CDR3: TGCGCCAGCAGCTCACAACCCTGGGGGGGGTCAGACTATGGCTACACCTTC. Translating gives CASSSQPWGGSDYGYTF.

CDR3 DNA: TGTGCCAGCAACACAGGGGGCTCTTATGGCTACACCTTC. Amino acids: CASNTGGSYGYTF. V is TRBV25-1 and J is TRBJ1-2, with 9 bases aligning to TRBD1. Unmatched junction bases numbered 5, after V lost 7 bases and J lost 5 bases. The CDR3 is 13 residues long. Germline CDR1 MGHDK, CDR2 SYGVNS.

J is TRBJ2-6 and V is TRBV19; D may be TRBD2 (5 bases). Germline assignment: CDR1 LNHDA and CDR2 SQIVND (reference sequence). V was trimmed by 7 bases and J by 0 bases, leaving 7 bases between them. The CDR3 contains 14 residues. CDR3 coding DNA: TGTGCCAGTAAAGGGAGCTCTGGGGCCAACGTCCTGACTTTC. It encodes CASKGSSGANVLTF.

The chain is built from TRBV3-1 (or the pseudogene TRBV3-2) and TRBJ2-1; 9 positions agree with TRBD2. Germline trimming cut 0 bases from V and 4 bases from J; bases unmatched to any gene: 4. The CDR3 has 16 residues. CDR1 and CDR2 from the germline V gene are LGHDT and YNNKEL (reference sequence). The CDR3 region has the DNA TGTGCCAGCAGCCAAGATCCGGGACTAGCTTACAATGAGCAGTTCTTC. Translation: CASSQDPGLAYNEQFF.

The J gene is TRBJ1-2, the V gene TRBV29-1, with D hard to call. Looked up from germline, CDR1 is SQVTM and CDR2 is ANQGSEA. The CDR3 length is 11 residues. V gave up 5 bases and J gave up 6 bases, with 10 bases separating them. CDR3 residues: CSVSRVDGYTF. The CDR3 DNA reads TGCAGCGTTTCGAGGGTAGATGGCTACACCTTC.